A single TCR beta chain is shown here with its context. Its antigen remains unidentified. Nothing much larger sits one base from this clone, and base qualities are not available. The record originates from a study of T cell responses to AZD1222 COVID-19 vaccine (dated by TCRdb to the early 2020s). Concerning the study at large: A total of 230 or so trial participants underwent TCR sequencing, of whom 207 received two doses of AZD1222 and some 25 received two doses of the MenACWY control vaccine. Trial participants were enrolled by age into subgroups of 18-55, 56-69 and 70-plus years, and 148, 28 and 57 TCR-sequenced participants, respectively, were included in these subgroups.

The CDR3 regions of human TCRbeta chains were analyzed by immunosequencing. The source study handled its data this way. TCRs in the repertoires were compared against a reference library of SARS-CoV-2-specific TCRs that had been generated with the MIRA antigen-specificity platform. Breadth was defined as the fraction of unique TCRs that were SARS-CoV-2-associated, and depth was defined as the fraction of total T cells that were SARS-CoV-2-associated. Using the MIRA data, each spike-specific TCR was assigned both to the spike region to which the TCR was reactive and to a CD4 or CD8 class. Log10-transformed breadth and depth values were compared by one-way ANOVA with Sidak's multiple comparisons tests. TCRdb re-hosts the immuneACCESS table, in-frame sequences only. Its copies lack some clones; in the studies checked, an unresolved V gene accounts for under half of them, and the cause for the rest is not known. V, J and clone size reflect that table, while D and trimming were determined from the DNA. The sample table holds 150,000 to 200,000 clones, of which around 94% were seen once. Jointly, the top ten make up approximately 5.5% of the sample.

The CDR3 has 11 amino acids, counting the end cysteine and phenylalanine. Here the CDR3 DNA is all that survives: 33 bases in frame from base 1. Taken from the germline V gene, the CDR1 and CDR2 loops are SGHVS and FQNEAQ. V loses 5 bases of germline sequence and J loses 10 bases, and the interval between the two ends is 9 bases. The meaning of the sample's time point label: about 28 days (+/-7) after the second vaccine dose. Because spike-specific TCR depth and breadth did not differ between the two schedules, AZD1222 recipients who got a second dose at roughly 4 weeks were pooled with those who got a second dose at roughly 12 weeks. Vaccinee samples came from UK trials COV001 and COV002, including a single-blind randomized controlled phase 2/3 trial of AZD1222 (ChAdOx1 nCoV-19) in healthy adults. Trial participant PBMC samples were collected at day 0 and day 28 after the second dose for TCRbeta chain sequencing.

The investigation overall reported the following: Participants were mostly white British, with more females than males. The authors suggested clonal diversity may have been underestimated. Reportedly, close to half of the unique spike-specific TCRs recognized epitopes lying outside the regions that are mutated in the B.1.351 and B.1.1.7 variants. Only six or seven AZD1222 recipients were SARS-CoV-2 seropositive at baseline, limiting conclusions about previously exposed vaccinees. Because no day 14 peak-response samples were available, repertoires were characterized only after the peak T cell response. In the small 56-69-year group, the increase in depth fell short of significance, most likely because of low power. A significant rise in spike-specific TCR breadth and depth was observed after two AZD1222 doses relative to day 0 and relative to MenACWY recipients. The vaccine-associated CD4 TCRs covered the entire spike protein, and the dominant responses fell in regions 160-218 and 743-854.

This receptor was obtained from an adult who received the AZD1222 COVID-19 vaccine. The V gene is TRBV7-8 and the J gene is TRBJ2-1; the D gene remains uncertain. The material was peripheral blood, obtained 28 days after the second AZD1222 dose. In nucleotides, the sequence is TGTGCCAGCAGCCCCCAAGTGGAGCAGTTCTTC. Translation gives CASSPQVEQFF.